Sequencing of this TCR beta chain was carried out in a study of response to subunit inactivated influenza vaccine. This clonotype was detected only a few times. The antigen is not known. Findings and caveats of the study: Authors suggested seasonal influenza vaccinations each recruit few new T cells.

TCRdb re-derived calls from the RT-PCR reads in MiXCR, one entry per CDR3 protein. The profile shows roughly 670,000 distinct CDR3 sequences, 12% to 15% of them singletons. CDR1 and CDR2 (germline): DFQATT, SNEGSKA (reference sequence). The V and J ends lost 4 bases and 1 base respectively, with 8 bases between them. The CDR3 spans 13 residues. This specimen consisted of PBMCs from blood, obtained 14 to 15 days before vaccination. This chain links TRBV20-1 with TRBJ1-5; D ambiguous. The TCR comes from a man aged 50 to 59 who received an inactivated influenza vaccine. CDR3 DNA sequence: TGCAGTGCTATTGGTGTAAGCAATCAGCCCCAGCATTTT. It encodes CSAIGVSNQPQHF.